These T cell receptor beta chains were read from a single sample in a study of T-cell reconstitution after alpha-beta-depleted transplantation in children. A single record per CDR3 protein comes from TCRdb applying MiXCR to the PCR reads. The table has 280,000 or so distinct CDR3 sequences, around a tenth seen once. Sample: peripheral blood, taken 180 days after TCRalphabeta/CD19-depleted stem cell transplant. The origin of the receptors is a male patient aged 2-15 years who had a stem cell transplant for chronic granulomatous disease, so the T cells may come from the graft donor. Each CDR3 is given with its conserved first and last residue. The D gene is left open where the match is weak. Where a row states a size, it is once, few, many or the class of an expanded clone; other rows omit it.

v_call: TRBV28; clone_size: many; d_call: TRBD2; j_call: TRBJ2-3; cdr3_aa: CASSLVAGGPADTQYF; cdr3_nt: TGTGCCAGCAGTTTAGTAGCGGGAGGGCCCGCAGATACGCAGTATTTT
v_call: TRBV19; clone_size: many; d_call: -; j_call: TRBJ1-6; cdr3_aa: CASSIGIPYNSPLHF; cdr3_nt: TGTGCCAGTAGTATCGGGATACCGTATAATTCACCCCTCCACTTT
v_call: TRBV20-1; clone_size: many; d_call: -; j_call: TRBJ1-2; cdr3_aa: CSARGGVYGYTF; cdr3_nt: TGCAGTGCTAGAGGAGGGGTCTATGGCTACACCTTC
v_call: TRBV12-3/TRBV12-4; clone_size: many; d_call: -; j_call: TRBJ1-6; cdr3_aa: CARKPGSPKDSPLHF; cdr3_nt: TGTGCCAGAAAACCGGGATCCCCAAAGGATTCACCCCTCCACTTT
v_call: TRBV9; clone_size: many; d_call: -; j_call: TRBJ2-7; cdr3_aa: CASSVGSGDYEQYF; cdr3_nt: TGTGCCAGCAGCGTAGGCAGTGGAGATTACGAGCAGTACTTC
v_call: TRBV5-6; clone_size: many; d_call: -; j_call: TRBJ1-1; cdr3_aa: CASTDEVLEGGLNTEAFF; cdr3_nt: TGTGCCAGCACCGATGAAGTACTTGAGGGAGGTTTGAACACTGAAGCTTTCTTT
v_call: TRBV13; clone_size: many; d_call: -; j_call: TRBJ2-5; cdr3_aa: CASSPSGHIQETQYF; cdr3_nt: TGTGCCAGCAGCCCGTCGGGACACATCCAAGAGACCCAGTACTTC
v_call: TRBV7-8; clone_size: many; d_call: -; j_call: TRBJ1-6; cdr3_aa: CASSTGTGNSPLHF; cdr3_nt: TGTGCCAGCAGCACCGGGACGGGGAATTCACCCCTCCACTTT
v_call: TRBV5-1; clone_size: many; d_call: -; j_call: TRBJ1-2; cdr3_aa: CASSHGLIYGYTF; cdr3_nt: TGCGCCAGCAGCCACGGACTGATCTATGGCTACACCTTC
v_call: TRBV7-3; clone_size: many; d_call: TRBD2; j_call: TRBJ2-3; cdr3_aa: CASSPSGSTDTQYF; cdr3_nt: TGTGCCAGCAGTCCGAGCGGGAGTACAGATACGCAGTATTTT
v_call: TRBV29-1; clone_size: many; d_call: TRBD2; j_call: TRBJ2-3; cdr3_aa: CSVGLAGGADTQYF; cdr3_nt: TGCAGCGTTGGCCTCGCGGGGGGCGCGGATACGCAGTATTTT
v_call: TRBV6-1; clone_size: many; d_call: -; j_call: TRBJ2-1; cdr3_aa: CASTSRGYNEQFF; cdr3_nt: TGTGCCAGCACCTCCAGGGGCTACAATGAGCAGTTCTTC
v_call: TRBV5-5; clone_size: -; d_call: TRBD2; j_call: TRBJ2-5; cdr3_aa: CASSALLAGGKETQYF; cdr3_nt: TGTGCCAGCAGCGCTCTGCTAGCGGGAGGCAAAGAGACCCAGTACTTC
v_call: TRBV6-1; clone_size: -; d_call: TRBD1; j_call: TRBJ2-7; cdr3_aa: CASSRDRGSTYNEQYF; cdr3_nt: TGTGCCAGCAGTAGAGACAGGGGGTCTACTTACAACGAGCAGTACTTC
v_call: TRBV27; clone_size: many; d_call: -; j_call: TRBJ2-1; cdr3_aa: CASRHYNEQFF; cdr3_nt: TGTGCCAGCAGACACTACAATGAGCAGTTCTTC
v_call: TRBV5-1; clone_size: many; d_call: TRBD1; j_call: TRBJ2-7; cdr3_aa: CASSGTGTALEQYF; cdr3_nt: TGCGCCAGCAGCGGAACCGGGACAGCTCTCGAGCAGTACTTC
v_call: TRBV20-1; clone_size: many; d_call: TRBD2; j_call: TRBJ2-3; cdr3_aa: CSASRTSGGRTDTQYF; cdr3_nt: TGCAGTGCTAGCCGGACTAGCGGGGGCCGGACAGATACGCAGTATTTT
v_call: TRBV12-3/TRBV12-4; clone_size: many; d_call: TRBD1; j_call: TRBJ1-5; cdr3_aa: CASSFGFLDRKNQPQHF; cdr3_nt: TGTGCCAGCAGTTTTGGATTTCTGGACAGGAAGAATCAGCCCCAGCATTTT
v_call: TRBV28; clone_size: few; d_call: -; j_call: TRBJ2-7; cdr3_aa: CASSFRQGQRGEQYF; cdr3_nt: TGTGCCAGCAGTTTTAGGCAGGGCCAAAGAGGGGAGCAGTACTTC
v_call: TRBV6-2/TRBV6-3; clone_size: many; d_call: -; j_call: TRBJ1-1; cdr3_aa: CASSAGTYTEAFF; cdr3_nt: TGTGCCAGCAGTGCGGGCACCTACACTGAAGCTTTCTTT
v_call: TRBV7-8; clone_size: many; d_call: TRBD1; j_call: TRBJ2-3; cdr3_aa: CASSTRTGGDTQYF; cdr3_nt: TGTGCCAGCAGCACGCGGACAGGGGGGGATACGCAGTATTTT
v_call: TRBV28; clone_size: many; d_call: TRBD1; j_call: TRBJ2-2; cdr3_aa: CASSLEGAQNTGELFF; cdr3_nt: TGTGCCAGCAGTTTAGAGGGGGCGCAGAACACCGGGGAGCTGTTTTTT
v_call: TRBV5-1; clone_size: many; d_call: TRBD1; j_call: TRBJ1-1; cdr3_aa: CASSTDRALNTEAFF; cdr3_nt: TGCGCCAGCAGCACAGACAGGGCCTTGAACACTGAAGCTTTCTTT
v_call: TRBV19; clone_size: few; d_call: -; j_call: TRBJ2-6; cdr3_aa: CASSIDRGGGANVLTF; cdr3_nt: TGTGCCAGTAGTATAGACAGGGGAGGTGGGGCCAACGTCCTGACTTTC
v_call: TRBV3-1; clone_size: many; d_call: -; j_call: TRBJ2-1; cdr3_aa: CASSLSSGYNEQFF; cdr3_nt: TGTGCCAGCAGCCTCTCTAGTGGGTACAATGAGCAGTTCTTC
v_call: TRBV6-2/TRBV6-3; clone_size: few; d_call: -; j_call: TRBJ2-1; cdr3_aa: CASRQHNEQFF; cdr3_nt: TGTGCCAGCCGTCAACACAATGAGCAGTTCTTC
v_call: TRBV11-1; clone_size: many; d_call: -; j_call: TRBJ1-2; cdr3_aa: CASSPDVYGYTF; cdr3_nt: TGTGCCAGCAGCCCAGACGTCTATGGCTACACCTTC